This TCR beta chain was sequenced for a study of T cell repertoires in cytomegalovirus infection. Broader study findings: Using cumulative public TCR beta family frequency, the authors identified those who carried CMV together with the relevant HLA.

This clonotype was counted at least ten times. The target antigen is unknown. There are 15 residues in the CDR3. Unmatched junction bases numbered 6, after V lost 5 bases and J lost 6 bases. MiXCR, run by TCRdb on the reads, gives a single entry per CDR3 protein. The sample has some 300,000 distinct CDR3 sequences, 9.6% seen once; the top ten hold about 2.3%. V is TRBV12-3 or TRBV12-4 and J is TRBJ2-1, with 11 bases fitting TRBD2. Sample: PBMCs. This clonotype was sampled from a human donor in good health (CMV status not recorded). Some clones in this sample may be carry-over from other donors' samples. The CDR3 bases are TGTGCCAGCAGTGTCACTAGCGGGGGCCCCAATGAGCAGTTCTTC. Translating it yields CASSVTSGGPNEQFF.